A single T cell receptor (beta chain) is shown here with its context. The sample originates from a study of blood T cells in healthy people across ages. The wider study: Per two T cells, template switching captured roughly one barcoded beta molecule.

This CDR3 has 9 amino acids. Germline V gives CDR1 MNHNS, CDR2 SASEGT. With 9 bases removed from V and 13 bases from J, the gap between germline ends came to 10 bases. Alongside a J-beta primer mix, a sample-barcoded 5' primer served in a second PCR lasting about 7 to 12 cycles. TCRdb re-called the 5' RACE reads through MiXCR, storing one row per CDR3 protein. This table has roughly 1.6 million distinct CDR3 sequences, about 35% appearing once. Sequencing was performed on blood. The chain combines TRBV6-1 with TRBJ2-4; D unresolved. The sequence derives from a woman between 25 and 40 years old in good health. The CDR3: CARKDPQYF. The CDR3 coding sequence is TGTGCCAGGAAGGACCCACAGTACTTC.